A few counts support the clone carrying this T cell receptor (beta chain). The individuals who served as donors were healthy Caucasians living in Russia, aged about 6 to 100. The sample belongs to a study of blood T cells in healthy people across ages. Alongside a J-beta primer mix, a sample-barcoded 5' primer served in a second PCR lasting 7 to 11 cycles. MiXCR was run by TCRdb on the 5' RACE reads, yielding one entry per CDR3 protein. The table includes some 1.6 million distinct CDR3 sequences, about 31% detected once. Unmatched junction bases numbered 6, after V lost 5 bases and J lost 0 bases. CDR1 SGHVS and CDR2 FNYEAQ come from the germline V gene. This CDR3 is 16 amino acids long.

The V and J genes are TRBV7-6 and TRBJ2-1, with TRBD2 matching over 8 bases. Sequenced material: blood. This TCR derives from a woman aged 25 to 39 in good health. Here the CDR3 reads CASSIQRGSSYNEQFF. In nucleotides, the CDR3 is TGTGCCAGCAGCATCCAGCGGGGGAGCTCCTACAATGAGCAGTTCTTC. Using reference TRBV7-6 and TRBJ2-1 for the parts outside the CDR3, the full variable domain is GAGVSQSPRYKVTKRGQDVALRCDPISGHVSLYWYRQALGQGPEFLTYFNYEAQQDKSGLPNDRFSAERPEGSISTLTIQRTEQRDSAMYRCASSIQRGSSYNEQFFGPGTRLTVL.